This is a list of T cell receptor beta chains from one sample in a study of CD8+ T cells in alopecia areata. The table came from immunoSEQ multiplex PCR; TCRdb's copy has only in-frame clones and leaves some out. Of 80,000 or so clones listed, 66% are singletons. The sequencing here drew on CD8+ T cells sorted from blood, taken at week 24, from a patient treated with tofacitinib. The source of these receptors is a human donor with alopecia areata. The CDR3 runs from the conserved cysteine through the conserved F or W. The D gene is left open where the match is weak. Clone size is given for some rows only: seen once, a few or many times, or a class if the clone is expanded.

V	J	size	D	CDR3	DNA
TRBV4-3	TRBJ2-1	.	TRBD2	CASSQDTSGYPEQFF	TGCGCCAGCAGCCAAGACACTAGCGGGTATCCCGAGCAGTTCTTC
TRBV4-1	TRBJ1-2	.	.	CASSQGTAYGYTF	TGCGCCAGCAGCCAAGGGACAGCCTATGGCTACACCTTC
TRBV7-6	TRBJ2-4	.	.	CASSLASPPTDIQYF	TGTGCCAGCAGCTTAGCTAGCCCTCCCACGGACATTCAGTACTTC
TRBV30	TRBJ2-7	.	.	CAWSGTPYEQYF	TGTGCCTGGTCCGGGACCCCCTACGAGCAGTACTTC
TRBV27	TRBJ1-2	.	.	CASSLGLNYGYTF	TGTGCCAGCAGTTTAGGGCTAAACTATGGCTACACCTTC
TRBV11-2	TRBJ2-3	.	TRBD2	CASSSHSGTATDTQYF	TGTGCCAGCAGCTCCCATAGCGGGACCGCCACAGATACGCAGTATTTT
TRBV5-4	TRBJ2-7	.	.	CASSPGAPEQYF	TGTGCCAGCAGCCCGGGAGCCCCCGAGCAGTACTTC
TRBV27	TRBJ2-1	.	TRBD2	CASSLSAGESIWNEQFF	TGTGCCAGCAGTTTATCAGCGGGAGAGTCAATTTGGAATGAGCAGTTCTTC
TRBV7-6	TRBJ2-1	.	.	CASSLERPPYNEQFF	TGTGCCAGCAGCTTAGAAAGGCCCCCATACAATGAGCAGTTCTTC
TRBV5-1	TRBJ2-7	.	.	CASSLGIGTYEQYF	TGCGCCAGCAGCTTGGGTATCGGGACCTACGAGCAGTACTTC
TRBV7-4	TRBJ1-5	.	.	CASSCAVVTQPQHF	TGTGCCAGCAGCTGTGCTGTAGTTACCCAGCCCCAGCATTTT
TRBV28	TRBJ2-3	once	TRBD2	CASSLGSGTSTDTQYF	TGTGCCAGCAGTTTAGGTAGCGGGACAAGCACAGATACGCAGTATTTT
TRBV5-1	TRBJ1-1	.	TRBD1	CASSLGTGPYTEAFF	TGCGCCAGCAGCTTGGGGACAGGCCCCTACACTGAAGCTTTCTTT
TRBV7-9	TRBJ2-3	.	.	CASSPGPADTQYF	TGTGCCAGCAGCCCTGGGCCGGCAGATACGCAGTATTTT
TRBV30	TRBJ2-1	.	.	CAWSLADVNEQFF	TGTGCCTGGAGTTTAGCGGATGTCAATGAGCAGTTCTTC
TRBV27	TRBJ1-2	.	.	CASSLGGPRGYTF	TGTGCCAGCAGTTTAGGAGGGCCCAGGGGCTACACCTTC
TRBV4-1	TRBJ2-7	.	TRBD2	CASRRTSGRFYEQYF	TGCGCCAGCAGACGGACTAGCGGGAGATTCTACGAGCAGTACTTC